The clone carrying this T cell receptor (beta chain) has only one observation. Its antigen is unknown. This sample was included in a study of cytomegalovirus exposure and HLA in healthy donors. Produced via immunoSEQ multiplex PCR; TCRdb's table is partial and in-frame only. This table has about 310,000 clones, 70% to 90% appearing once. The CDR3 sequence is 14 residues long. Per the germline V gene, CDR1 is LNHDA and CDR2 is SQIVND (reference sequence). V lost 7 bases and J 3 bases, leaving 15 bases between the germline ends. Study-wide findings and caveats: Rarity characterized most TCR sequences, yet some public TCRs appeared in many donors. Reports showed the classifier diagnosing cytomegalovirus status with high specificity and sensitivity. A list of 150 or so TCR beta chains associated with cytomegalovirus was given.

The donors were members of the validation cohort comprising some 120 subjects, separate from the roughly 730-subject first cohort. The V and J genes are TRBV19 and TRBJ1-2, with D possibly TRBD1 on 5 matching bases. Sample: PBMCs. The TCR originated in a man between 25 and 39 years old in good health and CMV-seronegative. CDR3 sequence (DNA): TGTGCCAGTAACCTCCGGGGGGAGTACTATGGCTACACCTTC. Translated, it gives CASNLRGEYYGYTF. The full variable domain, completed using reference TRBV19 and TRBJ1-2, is DGGITQSPKYLFRKEGQNVTLSCEQNLNHDAMYWYRQDPGQGLRLIYYSQIVNDFQKGDIAEGYSVSREKKESFPLTVTSAQKNPTAFYLCASNLRGEYYGYTFGSGTRLTVV.